Each of the 24 T cell receptor beta chains below was sequenced from the same sample in a study of OX40 agonist ivuxolimab in advanced cancers. Clones were read by immunoSEQ multiplex PCR, and TCRdb kept only the in-frame ones, dropping some. The table shows 76,000 or so clones, with 86% occurring only once. Sequences were derived from CD4+ or CD8+ T cells sorted from blood, sampled in a trial of the OX40 agonist ivuxolimab. The receptors were sampled from an adult with an advanced solid tumor such as melanoma, head and neck, liver or kidney cancer.

The rearrangement uses TRBV7-2 and TRBJ1-4; TRBD1 might be the D (5 bases). Germline assignment: CDR1 SGHTA and CDR2 FQGNSA. V lost 3 bases to trimming and J lost 0 bases, with 17 bases between them. The CDR3 covers 18 residues. CDR3 in DNA: TGTGCCAGCAGCTTCGGCGGGGGTCGGGGGGCAACTAATGAAAAACTGTTTTTT. It specifies CASSFGGGRGATNEKLFF.

The gene calls are TRBV30 and TRBJ2-7, with D possibly being TRBD2 (5 bases). Germline loops: CDR1 GTSNPN, CDR2 SVGIG (reference sequence). There are 11 residues in the CDR3. V lost 4 bases and J lost 6, with 10 bases in between. CDR3 sequence: CAWTHLAEQYF. Here the CDR3 DNA reads TGTGCCTGGACCCATCTAGCCGAGCAGTACTTC.

The chain has TRBV19 and TRBJ2-5, with D unresolved. This CDR3 is 13 amino acids long. Trimming stripped 1 base from V and 4 bases from J, with 7 bases between. The germline gives CDR1 LNHDA, CDR2 SQIVND (reference sequence). CDR3 in DNA: TGTGCCAGTAGTATAGGGCTAGGAGAGACCCAGTACTTC. Protein sequence: CASSIGLGETQYF.

V usage is TRBV23-1 and J usage is TRBJ2-1; D is unclear. TRBV23-1 qualifies as an ORF whose function is uncertain. The CDR3 consists of 15 residues. V lost 4 bases, J lost 0 bases, and 10 bases lay in between. This CDR3 is CASSPTPSSYNEQFF. CDR3 in DNA: TGCGCCAGCAGTCCTACTCCTAGCTCCTACAATGAGCAGTTCTTC.

V gene TRBV7-3 combines with J gene TRBJ2-1; D is ambiguous. V was pared by 0 bases and J by 4 bases, with 13 bases between. The CDR3 loop spans 16 amino acids. Germline lookup yields CDR1 SGHTA and CDR2 FQGTGA. The CDR3 region has the DNA TGTGCCAGCAGCTTAACCCCTGTTAGCTCTTACAATGAGCAGTTCTTC. It is translated as CASSLTPVSSYNEQFF.

This clone turned up a few times. V is TRBV6-1 and J is TRBJ2-3; D unclear. Germline-derived CDR1 and CDR2 are MNHNS and SASEGT. The CDR3 sequence is 13 residues long. The V end was cut by 6 bases, the J end by 8 bases, with 15 bases between. For the CDR3, the DNA is TGTGCCAGCAGAAGGCCCCCACAAACTACGCAGTATTTT. Translated, it gives CASRRPPQTTQYF.

This clone rates as medium-sized. This sequence joins TRBV7-3 and TRBJ1-6; D is unclear. The length of the CDR3 is 13 residues. V was trimmed by 0 bases and J by 8 bases, leaving 5 bases between them. CDR1 SGHTA and CDR2 FQGTGA come from the germline V gene. In DNA form, the CDR3 reads TGTGCCAGCAGCTTAACGGCAGATTCACCCCTCCACTTT. Amino acid sequence: CASSLTADSPLHF.

The chain combines TRBV4-1 with TRBJ1-6, with 7 bases aligning to TRBD1. Trimming took 4 bases from V and 9 from J; bases not matched to a gene: 12. The CDR3 is 16 residues long. Germline-derived CDR1 and CDR2 are MGHRA and YSYEKL. CDR3 loop: CASSRSWTGEGSPLHF. The CDR3 DNA reads TGCGCCAGCAGCCGCTCGTGGACAGGAGAGGGTTCACCCCTCCACTTT.

The chain is built from TRBV11-1 and TRBJ2-7; 11 nucleotides agree with TRBD1. Germline lookup yields CDR1 SGHAT and CDR2 FQDESV (reference sequence). With 6 bases clipped from V and 2 bases from J, the junction kept 3 bases outside the gene matches. The CDR3 spans 14 residues. Written as DNA, the CDR3 is TGTGCCAGCAGACCGGGACAGGGGGCCTACGAGCAGTACTTC. Protein sequence: CASRPGQGAYEQYF.

The rearrangement links TRBV7-2 to TRBJ2-4; either TRBD1 or TRBD2 may supply D (5 bases each). Germline V gene sequence: CDR1 SGHTA, CDR2 FQGNSA. V was pared by 0 bases and J by 0 bases, with 12 bases between. This CDR3 spans 17 amino acids. CDR3 sequence: CASSLALWGLAKNIQYF. The CDR3 nucleotides read TGTGCCAGCAGCTTAGCGCTTTGGGGGTTAGCCAAAAACATTCAGTACTTC.

As DNA, the CDR3 is TGTGCCAGCAGCTTATTAGACATTCCCTACGAGCAGTACTTC. This encodes CASSLLDIPYEQYF. The chain carries TRBV5-6 and TRBJ2-7; D ambiguous. Germline assignment: CDR1 SGHDT and CDR2 YYEEEE. Trimming took off 2 bases at V and 2 bases at J, with 11 bases between the two ends. The CDR3 runs 14 residues.

Only a few counts were recorded for this clone. V gene TRBV15 combines with J gene TRBJ1-1, with D unresolved. The CDR3 length is 13 residues. The germline V gene encodes CDR1 LNHNV and CDR2 YYDKDF (reference sequence). V lost 0 bases and J 11 bases, leaving 13 bases between the germline ends. The CDR3 sequence is CATSRDYQTIAFF. DNA of the CDR3: TGTGCCACCAGCAGAGATTACCAGACTATCGCTTTCTTT. The variable domain in full, completed from reference TRBV15 and TRBJ1-1, reads DAMVIQNPRYQVTQFGKPVTLSCSQTLNHNVMYWYQQKSSQAPKLLFHYYDKDFNNEADTPDNFQSRRPNTSFCFLDIRSPGLGDTAMYLCATSRDYQTIAFFGQGTRLTVV.

The genes are TRBV28 and TRBJ2-2, with D perhaps TRBD1 (5 bases). The CDR3 covers 14 residues. Trimming took off 7 bases at V and 6 bases at J, with 15 bases between the two ends. From germline, CDR1 is MDHEN and CDR2 SYDVKM. CDR3 bases: TGTGCCAGCACCCTACCTCAGGGATCCGGGGAGCTGTTTTTT. It translates to CASTLPQGSGELFF.

A few counts support this clone. Just one base apart from a much larger clone, this may be a read error. The V and J genes are TRBV7-9 and TRBJ2-3; D gene unclear. Trimming left V 3 bases short and J 0 bases short, with 1 base between. The germline gives CDR1 SEHNR, CDR2 FQNEAQ (reference sequence). This CDR3 spans 12 amino acids. This chain's CDR3 is CASSFSTDTQYF. The CDR3, as DNA: TGTGCCAGCAGCTTTAGCACAGATACGCAGTATTTT.

V usage is TRBV7-9 and J usage is TRBJ2-6; D could derive from TRBD1 or TRBD2 (6 bases each). CDR3 length equals 17 residues. The V gene lost 5 bases and the J gene lost 1 base, with 15 bases spanning the gap. Germline CDR1 and CDR2: SEHNR and FQNEAQ (reference sequence). CDR3 region: CASSPTQGGSGANVLTF. Here the CDR3 DNA reads TGTGCCAGCAGCCCTACTCAAGGGGGGTCTGGGGCCAACGTCCTGACTTTC.

The gene calls are TRBV5-1 and TRBJ2-7; TRBD1 is a possible D gene (5 bases). Per germline, CDR1 SGHRS and CDR2 YFSETQ. The ends were cut back, 4 bases at V and 0 bases at J, with 14 bases in the middle. This CDR3 is built from 15 residues. As DNA, the CDR3 is TGCGCCAGCAGCCCCGGACACCTCAACTCCTACGAGCAGTACTTC. Translating gives CASSPGHLNSYEQYF.

The V gene is TRBV6-1, the J gene TRBJ1-2, with 8 bases matching TRBD1. With 6 bases clipped from V and 6 bases from J, the junction kept 12 bases outside the gene matches. The germline CDR1 and CDR2 sequences are MNHNS and SASEGT. CDR3 length equals 15 residues. This chain's CDR3 is CASRPTQGARNGYTF. The DNA of the CDR3 is TGTGCCAGCAGGCCAACTCAGGGGGCGCGCAATGGCTACACCTTC.

For the CDR3, the DNA is TGTGCCAGCAGTTACGACAGGGTTGCCATTCAGTACTTC. It codes for CASSYDRVAIQYF. V and J are TRBV6-5 and TRBJ2-4; the match to TRBD1 covers 7 bases. The germline V gene has CDR1 MNHEY and CDR2 SVGAGI. V was clipped by 2 bases and J by 9 bases; unmatched bases: 4. There are 13 residues in the CDR3.

This clone appeared once. The chain carries TRBV30 and TRBJ2-7; TRBD1 aligns across 9 bases. The J segment lost 12 bases and the V segment lost 0 bases, leaving 3 bases of the junction unmatched. The CDR3 consists of 11 residues. Germline V CDR1 and CDR2: GTSNPN, SVGIG (reference sequence). The CDR3 is CAWSVGTGRYF. CDR3 coding DNA: TGTGCCTGGAGTGTGGGGACAGGGAGGTACTTC.

The rearrangement links TRBV19 to TRBJ1-1, with 9 bases matching TRBD1. In germline, CDR1 is LNHDA, CDR2 SQIVND (reference sequence). The CDR3 is 14 residues long. The junction had 2 bases not matched to a gene; V was cut back by 3 bases and J by 3 bases. CDR3 nucleotides: TGTGCCAGTAGTATTTGGGACAGGGACACTGAAGCTTTCTTT. Its translation is CASSIWDRDTEAFF.

The chain links TRBV7-2 to TRBJ1-5, with D tentatively TRBD1 (6 bases). This CDR3 is built from 13 residues. The germline V and J ends were trimmed by 4 bases and 7 bases, with 11 bases remaining between them. Germline loops: CDR1 SGHTA, CDR2 FQGNSA. The CDR3 sequence: CASSSDGGQPQHF. CDR3 bases: TGTGCCAGCAGCTCGGACGGGGGCCAGCCCCAGCATTTT.

The chain carries TRBV30 and TRBJ1-5; no clear D. Germline lookup yields CDR1 GTSNPN and CDR2 SVGIG (reference sequence). This CDR3 contains 16 residues. Trimming cost V 2 bases and J 4 bases, with 18 bases left between them. The CDR3 spells CAWSRGGRDFNQPQHF. For the CDR3, the DNA is TGTGCCTGGAGTCGGGGAGGGCGAGACTTTAATCAGCCCCAGCATTTT.

The rearrangement joins TRBV2 to TRBJ1-2; unclear D gene. The CDR3 runs 14 residues. V was trimmed by 7 bases and J by 3 bases, leaving 15 bases between them. Germline-derived CDR1 and CDR2 are SNHLY and FYNNEI. Here the CDR3 reads CASTPSGLDYGYTF. As DNA, the CDR3 is TGTGCCAGCACCCCCTCCGGCTTAGACTATGGCTACACCTTC.

This chain connects TRBV10-3 to TRBJ1-2; 10 bases match TRBD1. This CDR3 is 15 amino acids long. V gave up 0 bases and J gave up 4 bases; unmatched junction bases: 2. CDR1 and CDR2 (germline): ENHRY, SYGVKD. The CDR3 sequence: CAISESGQGTYGYTF. DNA for the CDR3: TGTGCCATCAGTGAGTCGGGACAGGGGACCTATGGCTACACCTTC.